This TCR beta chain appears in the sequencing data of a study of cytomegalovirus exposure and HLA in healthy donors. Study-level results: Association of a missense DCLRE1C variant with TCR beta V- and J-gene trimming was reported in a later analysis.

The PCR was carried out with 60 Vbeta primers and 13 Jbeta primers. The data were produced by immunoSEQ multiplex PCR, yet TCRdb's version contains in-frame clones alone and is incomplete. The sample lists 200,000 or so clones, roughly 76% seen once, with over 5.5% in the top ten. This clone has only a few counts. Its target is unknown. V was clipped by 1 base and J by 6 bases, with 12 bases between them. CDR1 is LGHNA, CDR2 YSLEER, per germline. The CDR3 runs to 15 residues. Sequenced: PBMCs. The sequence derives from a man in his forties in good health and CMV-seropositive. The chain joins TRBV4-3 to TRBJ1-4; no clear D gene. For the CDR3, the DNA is TGCGCCAGCAGCCAAGCTCGGGATGTGGATGAAAAACTGTTTTTT. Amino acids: CASSQARDVDEKLFF.